One sample yielded the 31 T cell receptor beta chains listed below, sequenced in a study of identical twins. TCRdb reanalysed the 5' RACE reads using MiXCR and keeps one entry per CDR3 protein. The repertoire holds fewer than 900,000 distinct CDR3 sequences, with 15% to 20% as singletons. These same records also appear under a second study, on T cells expressing NK-cell markers.

What was sequenced was PBMCs. The receptor set was obtained from a young woman in good health.

The V gene is TRBV6-2 or TRBV6-3, the J gene TRBJ2-1, with TRBD1 matching over 7 bases. The length of the CDR3 is 13 residues. Germline assignment: CDR1 MNHEY and CDR2 SVGEGT. After removal of 6 bases from V and 8 bases from J, the junction contained 7 bases not matched to a gene. CDR3 DNA: TGTGCCAGCAGGGAGACAGGGTCGGATGAGCAGTTCTTC. Protein sequence: CASRETGSDEQFF.

The sample holds a few counts of this clonotype. This sequence joins TRBV7-3 and TRBJ2-3; TRBD2 matches at 13 bases. The CDR3 is 16 residues long. After removal of 1 base from V and 5 bases from J, the junction contained 3 bases not matched to a gene. Germline CDR1 is SGHTA and CDR2 is FQGTGA. The CDR3 loop is CASSLRLAGGKDTQYF. In DNA, the CDR3 is TGTGCCAGCAGCTTAAGACTAGCGGGGGGAAAAGATACGCAGTATTTT.

This clonotype was picked up a small number of times. The chain recombines TRBV5-1 with TRBJ2-3; 7 bases are a match to TRBD2. Per germline, CDR1 SGHRS and CDR2 YFSETQ. The CDR3 spans 17 residues. With V trimmed by 1 base and J by 5 bases, 13 bases remained unmatched. CDR3 amino acids: CASSLIATGGVGDTQYF. The DNA of the CDR3 is TGCGCCAGCAGCTTGATTGCGACGGGGGGTGTAGGAGATACGCAGTATTTT.

This clonotype was recorded a few times. The gene calls are TRBV20-1 and TRBJ2-1, with TRBD2 matching over 15 bases. Trimming at V came to 5 bases and at J to 9 bases, leaving 8 bases not matched to a gene. The germline V gene has CDR1 DFQATT and CDR2 SNEGSKA (reference sequence). The CDR3 totals 15 residues. CDR3 bases: TGCAGTGCTGAGGGGACTAGCGGGAGGACCGGTGAGCAGTTCTTC. Amino acid sequence: CSAEGTSGRTGEQFF.

The chain joins TRBV9 to TRBJ2-3; the match to TRBD2 covers 10 bases. Germline trimming cut 0 bases from V and 2 bases from J; bases unmatched to any gene: 3. This CDR3 has 16 residues. Germline CDR1 and CDR2: SGDLS and YYNGEE. This chain's CDR3 is CASSVGTSGFTDTQYF. CDR3 DNA: TGTGCCAGCAGCGTAGGGACTAGCGGATTCACAGATACGCAGTATTTT.

V usage is TRBV5-6 and J usage is TRBJ1-5; D is ambiguous. V shed 6 bases and J shed 6 bases, with 4 bases lying between them. The germline CDR1 and CDR2 sequences are SGHDT and YYEEEE. The CDR3 covers 10 residues. CDR3 protein: CASNSQPQHF. Written as DNA, the CDR3 is TGTGCCAGCAACAGTCAGCCCCAGCATTTT.

Only a few counts were recorded for this clonotype. The chain carries TRBV20-1 and TRBJ2-2, with 13 bases matching TRBD2. This CDR3 has 13 amino acids. Germline V gives CDR1 DFQATT, CDR2 SNEGSKA (reference sequence). V shed 7 bases and J 10 bases; nucleotides not matched to a gene: 6. The CDR3 protein is CSVPGLAGVELFF. DNA of the CDR3: TGCAGTGTCCCAGGACTAGCGGGAGTGGAGCTGTTTTTT.

This clonotype was seen more than once but under ten times. The rearrangement uses TRBV12-3 or TRBV12-4 and TRBJ1-5; D remains unclear. CDR3 length equals 14 residues. V dropped 1 base and J dropped 9 bases, with 13 bases sitting between them. CDR3 sequence (DNA): TGTGCCAGCAGTTTAGGGACCGCGCTTGGGCCCCAGCATTTT. Amino acids: CASSLGTALGPQHF.

This clonotype has just a few counts. The gene calls are TRBV7-9 and TRBJ2-5; 8 bases map to TRBD1. V trimming: 7 bases; J trimming: 4 bases; junction bases outside the gene matches: 17. CDR1 and CDR2 from the germline V gene are SEHNR and FQNEAQ (reference sequence). The CDR3 length is 17 residues. The CDR3: CASTIGRGRGRGETQYF. DNA of the CDR3: TGTGCCAGCACCATCGGTAGGGGCAGGGGGCGAGGAGAGACCCAGTACTTC.

The V and J genes are TRBV15 and TRBJ2-7, with 7 nucleotides matching TRBD1. V was clipped by 1 base and J by 1 base; unmatched bases: 13. The germline V gene encodes CDR1 LNHNV and CDR2 YYDKDF (reference sequence). The CDR3 sequence is 18 residues long. CDR3 in amino acids: CATSRVYRGSPGSYEQYF. The CDR3 DNA reads as TGTGCCACCAGCAGAGTGTACAGGGGTAGCCCAGGGTCCTACGAGCAGTACTTC.

The chain employs TRBV10-3 and TRBJ2-2; no reliable D call. The germline V and J ends were trimmed by 6 bases and 0 bases, with 17 bases remaining between them. The CDR3 has 17 residues. Germline loops: CDR1 ENHRY, CDR2 SYGVKD. CDR3 bases: TGTGCCATCAGCCATAACCTCAAAACCCCGAACACCGGGGAGCTGTTTTTT. Its protein is CAISHNLKTPNTGELFF.

V gene TRBV4-3 combines with J gene TRBJ2-1; D not certain. The CDR3 extends over 14 amino acids. The germline V gene has CDR1 LGHNA and CDR2 YSLEER. V lost 0 bases and J lost 15, with 18 bases in between. CDR3 bases: TGCGCCAGCAGCCAAGAGAAAGGAGCGCTCCCAGGGTTCTTC. It translates to CASSQEKGALPGFF.

About this clonotype itself: Relative to the germline gene, one junction end is altered; a read error may explain this. The gene calls are TRBV5-5 and TRBJ2-7; 9 bases agree with TRBD1. From germline, CDR1 is SGHKS and CDR2 YYEKEE (reference sequence). The CDR3 covers 14 residues. The CDR3 DNA reads as TGTGCCATCAGCTTTGGGACAGGGAGATACGAGCAGTACTTC. Translated: CAISFGTGRYEQYF.

This clonotype was seen at least ten times. The V gene is TRBV7-2, the J gene TRBJ2-7, with 7 bases that match TRBD2. Per the germline V gene, CDR1 is SGHTA and CDR2 is FQGNSA. The CDR3 spans 14 residues. Trimming cost V 1 base and J 7 bases; bases outside gene matches: 7. CDR3 region: CASSLVGGSGEQYF. CDR3 nucleotide sequence: TGTGCCAGCAGCTTAGTGGGGGGGAGCGGTGAGCAGTACTTC.

This clonotype occurred a few times. V usage is TRBV18 and J usage is TRBJ1-2; the D is unclear. Per germline, CDR1 KGHSH and CDR2 LQKENI. The V and J ends lost 6 bases and 7 bases respectively, with 18 bases between them. This CDR3 region has 14 residues. This chain's CDR3 is CASSYKDGFGGYTF. As DNA, the CDR3 is TGTGCCAGCTCCTACAAGGACGGTTTCGGTGGCTACACCTTC.

The chain combines TRBV29-1 with TRBJ2-1; no clear D gene. V was pared by 1 base and J by 10 bases, with 11 bases between. The CDR3 consists of 12 residues. The V gene's germline CDR1 is SQVTM and CDR2 ANQGSEA. CDR3 sequence: CSVEGRFYEQFF. The CDR3, as DNA: TGCAGCGTTGAAGGACGGTTTTACGAGCAGTTCTTC.

This chain connects TRBV5-6 to TRBJ2-7; D not resolved. V was clipped by 4 bases and J by 8 bases, with 16 bases between them. This CDR3 has 13 amino acids. Germline-derived CDR1 and CDR2 are SGHDT and YYEEEE. The DNA of the CDR3 is TGTGCCAGCAGCGTCCCCGGTCGTCCCCAGCAGTACTTC. Amino acid sequence: CASSVPGRPQQYF.

This clonotype was counted only a few times. J is TRBJ1-1 and V is TRBV5-4, with no clear D. The V and J ends lost 3 bases and 7 bases respectively, with 10 bases between them. This CDR3 has 12 residues. Germline V lookup: CDR1 SGHNT, CDR2 YYREEE (reference sequence). The CDR3 loop reads CASSSPSVEAFF. CDR3 nucleotide sequence: TGTGCCAGCAGCTCCCCCTCGGTTGAAGCTTTCTTT.

A few counts support this clonotype. Because the CDR3's place on the DNA is in doubt, the DNA is left out and the CDR3 is given as listed by TCRdb. The chain joins TRBV6-2 or TRBV6-3 to TRBJ2-2; TRBD2 was called by the table and not checked on the DNA. Looked up from germline, CDR1 is MNHEY and CDR2 is SVGEGT. Counting both end residues, the CDR3 totals 13 amino acids. The CDR3 reads CASNPRRAGELFF.

This clonotype was seen a handful of times. The rearrangement links TRBV7-9 to TRBJ1-1; D remains unclear. Trimming removed 3 bases from V and 2 bases from J, with 10 bases in between. Germline CDR1 reads SEHNR; CDR2 reads FQNEAQ (reference sequence). The CDR3 consists of 14 residues. CDR3 nucleotide sequence: TGTGCCAGCAGCTTCGCCCAGGTAAACACTGAAGCTTTCTTT. Amino acid sequence: CASSFAQVNTEAFF.

This clonotype was seen more than once but under ten times. This chain links TRBV5-1 with TRBJ2-3; 9 nucleotides match TRBD2. The V and J ends lost 3 bases and 5 bases, in that order; junction bases with no gene match: 10. The CDR3 is made up of 16 amino acids. Germline CDR1 and CDR2: SGHRS and YFSETQ. Written as DNA, the CDR3 is TGCGCCAGCAGCTCCGGGGCGGGAGGGAGTGGAGATACGCAGTATTTT. It specifies CASSSGAGGSGDTQYF.

This clonotype has a handful of counts. V gene TRBV3-1 combines with J gene TRBJ2-3; TRBD2 is a possible D gene (5 bases). CDR1 is LGHDT, CDR2 YNNKEL, per germline (reference sequence). The CDR3 covers 15 residues. The V and J ends lost 0 bases and 5 bases respectively, with 12 bases between them. The CDR3 bases are TGTGCCAGCAGCCAAGAAAGGGAGTTCAGAGATACGCAGTATTTT. Translation gives CASSQEREFRDTQYF.

The chain joins TRBV21-1 to TRBJ2-4; TRBD1, the table's D call, was not compared with the DNA. TRBV21-1 is annotated as a pseudogene. This CDR3 is 15 amino acids long. As DNA, the CDR3 is TGTGCCAGCAGCGAGGACAGCCAAGCCAAAAACATTCAGTACTTC. This gives the protein CASSEDSQAKNIQYF.

This clonotype was seen a single time. CDR3 coding DNA: TGCGCCAGCAGCCAGCGGACAGATATTACCGGGGAGCTGTTTTTT. The encoded protein is CASSQRTDITGELFF. V gene TRBV4-1 combines with J gene TRBJ2-2; TRBD1 is a possible D gene (6 bases). The germline V and J ends were trimmed by 3 bases and 5 bases, with 13 bases remaining between them. Germline CDR1 MGHRA, CDR2 YSYEKL. CDR3 length: 15 amino acids.

This clonotype came up a few times. The chain carries TRBV5-1 and TRBJ2-7, with TRBD1 matching 10 bases. Germline lookup yields CDR1 SGHRS and CDR2 YFSETQ. V trimming: 5 bases; J trimming: 6 bases; junction bases outside the gene matches: 8. The CDR3 loop spans 14 amino acids. The CDR3 loop is CASRPGTGDLEQYF. The CDR3 DNA is TGCGCCAGCAGACCCGGGACAGGGGATCTCGAGCAGTACTTC.

The chain links TRBV15 to TRBJ2-6, with 8 nucleotides matching TRBD1. The V gene end was trimmed by 2 bases and the J gene end by 3 bases; junction bases not matched to a gene: 6. CDR1 and CDR2 (germline): LNHNV, YYDKDF (reference sequence). This CDR3 contains 17 residues. This CDR3 reads CATSRFGQGSGANVLTF. The CDR3 DNA sequence: TGTGCCACCAGCAGATTCGGACAGGGTAGTGGGGCCAACGTCCTGACTTTC.

This rearrangement joins TRBV3-1 to TRBJ1-2; D remains ambiguous. CDR3 length: 13 residues. Germline V gene sequence: CDR1 LGHDT, CDR2 YNNKEL (reference sequence). V dropped 4 bases and J dropped 8 bases, with 14 bases sitting between them. The CDR3 DNA reads TGTGCCAGCAGCCCCTTCGACGGGCACGGCTACACCTTC. It encodes CASSPFDGHGYTF.

The rearrangement uses TRBV18 and TRBJ2-7, with 8 bases aligning to TRBD1. The CDR3 extends over 14 amino acids. V lost 6 bases and J lost 7; bases outside the gene matches: 11. The germline V gene has CDR1 KGHSH and CDR2 LQKENI. CDR3 in amino acids: CASSPTGTGLEQYF. The CDR3 DNA follows: TGTGCCAGCTCTCCAACCGGGACAGGCCTGGAGCAGTACTTC.

The DNA for the CDR3 is TGCGCCAGCAGCGGGGGACTAGCGGGGCACTACAATGAGCAGTTCTTC. Its protein is CASSGGLAGHYNEQFF. This sequence joins TRBV5-1 and TRBJ2-1, with TRBD2 matching 13 bases. CDR3 length: 16 residues. The trim removed 4 bases at V and 3 bases at J, leaving 4 bases unmatched. The germline gives CDR1 SGHRS, CDR2 YFSETQ.

The rearrangement joins TRBV5-1 to TRBJ2-5; TRBD2 might be the D (5 bases). This CDR3 spans 15 amino acids. Trimming stripped 4 bases from V and 4 bases from J, with 17 bases between. Germline values: CDR1 SGHRS, CDR2 YFSETQ. In nucleotides, the CDR3 is TGCGCCAGCAGCCCGGAACGCCACCGGGGAGAGACCCAGTACTTC. Translating it yields CASSPERHRGETQYF.

This clonotype was found many times. The V gene is TRBV7-2, the J gene TRBJ2-7; 11 bases are a match to TRBD2. Trimming took 3 bases from V and 3 from J; bases not matched to a gene: 10. Germline CDR1 is SGHTA and CDR2 is FQGNSA. The CDR3 loop spans 17 amino acids. The CDR3 bases are TGTGCCAGCAGCTTGACCGGGACTAGCGGAATCCTCTACGAGCAGTACTTC. Translation gives CASSLTGTSGILYEQYF.